Here is one T cell receptor (beta chain) with its context. V shed 5 bases, J shed 0 bases, and the junction held 5 bases outside the gene matches. Germline lookup yields CDR1 MRHNA and CDR2 SNTAGT. This CDR3 has 15 amino acids. The data are from a study of T cells after yellow fever vaccination. Overall study: SMART-Seq v4 Ultra Low Input prepared libraries from low-cell fractions.

The study made its TCR cDNA through 5'RACE template switching. That step introduced a universal primer site along with UMIs. One entry per CDR3 protein, called by TCRdb with MiXCR from the 5' RACE reads. Here the sample spans 250,000 to 400,000 distinct CDR3 sequences, approximately 4% being singletons. The receptor's source is a man between 18 and 35 years old who received the YFV17D yellow fever vaccine. The V gene is TRBV6-4, the J gene TRBJ2-3, with TRBD2 matching 7 bases. The material was PBMCs, obtained 5 days after the yellow fever booster vaccination. In DNA form, the CDR3 reads TGTGCCAGCAGTCCCGTGGGGGGGAGCACAGATACGCAGTATTTT. Amino acids: CASSPVGGSTDTQYF.